The 8 T cell receptor beta chains reported below all come from one sample, sequenced in a study of blood T cell repertoires in COVID-19. Repertoires were generated with immunoSEQ multiplex PCR, while TCRdb's copy carries only in-frame clones and drops some. The sample records some 240,000 clones, 75% to 85% being singletons. The sample consisted of peripheral blood. The receptors stem from a woman between 70 and 85 years old with COVID-19, enrolled during active disease.

This chain connects TRBV3-1 (or the pseudogene TRBV3-2) to TRBJ2-7, with D possibly TRBD2 on 5 matching bases. Germline V CDR1 and CDR2: LGHDT, YNNKEL (reference sequence). V was trimmed by 1 base and J by 10 bases, leaving 14 bases between them. The CDR3 runs to 13 residues. This CDR3 reads CASSQGNGADQYF. CDR3 nucleotides: TGTGCCAGCAGCCAAGGGAACGGAGCGGATCAGTACTTC.

The V call is TRBV5-6, the J call TRBJ1-3; TRBD1 matches at 7 bases. V trimming: 2 bases; J trimming: 4 bases; junction bases outside the gene matches: 6. This CDR3 spans 15 amino acids. Germline assignment: CDR1 SGHDT and CDR2 YYEEEE. The CDR3 spells CASSLYDRDGNTIYF. CDR3 nucleotide sequence: TGTGCCAGCAGCTTATACGACAGGGACGGAAACACCATATATTTT.

The rearrangement links TRBV24-1 to TRBJ1-5; TRBD1 agrees at 7 bases. Germline V CDR1 and CDR2: KGHDR, SFDVKD. The V gene end was trimmed by 3 bases and the J gene end by 1 base; junction bases not matched to a gene: 11. CDR3 size: 18 residues. This chain's CDR3 is CATSDPATGVPSNQPQHF. The CDR3 bases are TGTGCCACCAGTGATCCTGCAACAGGGGTACCGAGCAATCAGCCCCAGCATTTT.

This clone was seen more than once but under ten times. The CDR3 is CASSPGAGYGLFF. The CDR3 DNA is TGTGCCAGCAGCCCAGGAGCGGGTTATGGGCTGTTTTTT. V usage is TRBV7-9 and J usage is TRBJ2-2, with D perhaps matching TRBD2 (6 bases). V lost 5 bases, J lost 13 bases, and 17 bases lay in between. Germline CDR1 reads SEHNR; CDR2 reads FQNEAQ (reference sequence). The CDR3 sequence is 13 residues long.

J is TRBJ1-2 and V is TRBV21-1; TRBD1 is taken as the D call from the table, unchecked against the DNA. TRBV21-1 is noted as a pseudogene. The length of the CDR3 is 18 residues. The CDR3 spells CASPYTESEKGHSYGYTF. CDR3 nucleotides: TGTGCCAGCCCCTACACCGAAAGCGAAAAGGGACACAGCTATGGCTACACCTTC.

The J gene is TRBJ2-1, the V gene TRBV6-2 or TRBV6-3, with 13 bases lining up with TRBD2. The V gene end was trimmed by 1 base and the J gene end by 0 bases; junction bases not matched to a gene: 6. The CDR3 length is 19 residues. Germline CDR1 and CDR2: MNHEY and SVGEGT. CDR3 sequence: CASSYLGLAGASSYNEQFF. The CDR3 bases are TGTGCCAGCAGTTACTTAGGACTAGCGGGGGCGAGCTCCTACAATGAGCAGTTCTTC.

This chain uses TRBV5-4 with TRBJ2-7; tentatively, D is TRBD2 (6 bases). V was cut by 4 bases and J by 5 bases, with 13 bases left in between. CDR1 and CDR2 from the germline V gene are SGHNT and YYREEE (reference sequence). This CDR3 comprises 13 residues. The CDR3 nucleotides are TGTGCCAGCAGCCCCGGGGGTGAGGACGAGCAGTACTTC. Residues: CASSPGGEDEQYF.

The genes are TRBV21-1 and TRBJ1-5; the table's D gene call, TRBD1, was not cross checked with the DNA. TRBV21-1 is assigned pseudogene status. This CDR3 region has 13 residues. CDR3 nucleotides: TGTGCCAGCCCGACAGGACCCAATCAGCCCCAGCATTTT. Its protein product is CASPTGPNQPQHF.